The sequence of this T cell receptor (beta chain) was determined in a study of Ad26.COV2.S vaccination and SARS-CoV-2 variants. Stated treatment: around 19 received Ad26.COV2.S at low or high dose, single or two shots; a few received placebo; per-sample allocation not given. The samples were gathered on day 63 after the first injection of vaccine or placebo. This adult donor, from Boston, was 18-55 years old. Its platform was an Ad26 vector, and its expressed antigen was Wuhan-strain SARS-CoV-2 spike. This clone was recorded once. Antigen unknown. Data came from immunoSEQ multiplex PCR; TCRdb stores just in-frame clones and leaves some out. This table has fewer than 500,000 clones, approximately 89% appearing once. Notes on the study in general: Vaccinees showed greater spike-specific TCR breadth than placebo recipients. Reportedly, spike-specific CD8+ and CD4+ T cell responses achieved substantial breadth once vaccination had taken place.

Sequenced here: peripheral blood, sampled in a trial of Ad26.COV2.S vaccine versus placebo. This sequence was found in a person aged 18 to 59 who received the Ad26.COV2.S COVID-19 vaccine or a placebo.

The CDR3 bases are TGTGCCAGCATCGCGGTCGGCCGAAACACTGAAGCTTTCTTT. As protein: CASIAVGRNTEAFF. The chain links TRBV28 to TRBJ1-1; D remains unclear. This CDR3 has 14 amino acids. V lost 7 bases and J 2 bases, leaving 14 bases between the germline ends. Germline CDR1 and CDR2: MDHEN and SYDVKM.